The clone carrying this T cell receptor (beta chain) was detected a few times. What it recognizes is unknown. The data originate from a study of T-cell memory formation after mild COVID-19. Regarding the study as a whole: Mainly CM and EM harbored the contracting CD4+ clones; mainly EMRA harbored the CD8+ ones. Unconfirmed was the SARS-CoV-2 specificity of second-wave clones that peaked on day 37.

MiXCR, applied by TCRdb to the 5' RACE reads, yields one record per CDR3 protein. The sample has 15,000 to 20,000 distinct CDR3 sequences; 23% are singletons. There are 13 residues in the CDR3. V shed 6 bases and J shed 1 base, with 8 bases lying between them. The germline V gene has CDR1 MRHNA and CDR2 SNTAGT. Material: PBMCs or a T cell subset sorted from them (not recorded which). The J gene is TRBJ2-3, the V gene TRBV6-4, with D possibly TRBD1 on 6 matching bases. The TCR sequence derives from a man aged 18 to 30 who had mild COVID-19 (a few samples of this study predate the infection). Cell type and time point are not known. CDR3 amino acids: CASSNRGTDTQYF. CDR3 sequence (DNA): TGTGCCAGCAGCAACAGGGGCACAGATACGCAGTATTTT.